These 24 T cell receptor beta chains were sequenced from one sample in a study of blood T cell repertoires in COVID-19. The table came from immunoSEQ multiplex PCR; TCRdb's copy has only in-frame clones and leaves some out. This table has about 190,000 clones, 70% to 85% appearing once. The material sequenced was peripheral blood. All receptors derive from a man aged 50-60 years who had recovered from COVID-19.

The chain has TRBV6-5 and TRBJ2-2, with D tentatively TRBD2 (6 bases). The CDR3 covers 15 residues. Germline V CDR1 and CDR2: MNHEY, SVGAGI. V was cut by 2 bases and J by 1 base, with 8 bases left in between. In DNA, the CDR3 is TGTGCCAGCAGTTACGCGGGGTTGAACACCGGGGAGCTGTTTTTT. It yields the protein CASSYAGLNTGELFF.

V gene TRBV18 combines with J gene TRBJ2-3, with a possible D match to TRBD2 (6 bases). V was cut by 0 bases and J by 4 bases, with 11 bases left in between. Germline CDR1 and CDR2: KGHSH and LQKENI. This CDR3 spans 15 amino acids. CDR3 protein: CASSPPASVADTQYF. CDR3 DNA sequence: TGTGCCAGCTCACCACCCGCTAGCGTCGCAGATACGCAGTATTTT.

This chain links TRBV7-9 with TRBJ1-2, with 8 bases identical to TRBD1. The junction had 5 bases not matched to a gene; V was cut back by 1 base and J by 7 bases. The CDR3 has 14 residues. CDR1 SEHNR and CDR2 FQNEAQ come from the germline V gene (reference sequence). CDR3: CASSLGTGKGGYTF. The CDR3 DNA is TGTGCCAGCAGCTTAGGGACAGGGAAAGGTGGCTACACCTTC.

This chain links TRBV27 with TRBJ2-7; TRBD2 might be the D (6 bases). V lost 5 bases to trimming and J lost 4 bases, with 24 bases between them. The CDR3 loop spans 17 amino acids. In germline, CDR1 is MNHEY, CDR2 SMNVEV (reference sequence). CDR3 nucleotides: TGTGCCAGCAGTCAGCGACCCGACACTAGCTTCGGTTACGAGCAGTACTTC. It encodes CASSQRPDTSFGYEQYF.

This chain links TRBV7-9 with TRBJ1-6; 7 bases fit TRBD1. V gave up 4 bases and J gave up 14 bases; unmatched junction bases: 17. The CDR3 is made up of 16 amino acids. Germline loops: CDR1 SEHNR, CDR2 FQNEAQ (reference sequence). CDR3 sequence reads: CASSSGRGQRRGALHF. CDR3 nucleotides: TGTGCCAGCAGCTCAGGCCGGGGACAGCGCCGCGGGGCCCTCCACTTT.

This sequence joins TRBV5-1 and TRBJ1-1, with no clear D. The V gene's germline CDR1 is SGHRS and CDR2 YFSETQ. Trimming removed 0 bases from V and 5 bases from J, with 11 bases in between. There are 14 residues in the CDR3. The CDR3 DNA reads TGCGCCAGCAGCTTGGTTCTAGGAGGGACTGAAGCTTTCTTT. Its translation: CASSLVLGGTEAFF.

The rearrangement joins TRBV6-1 to TRBJ2-7, with 9 bases aligning to TRBD1. Unmatched junction bases numbered 22, after V lost 6 bases and J lost 4 bases. Looked up from germline, CDR1 is MNHNS and CDR2 is SASEGT. The CDR3 extends over 19 amino acids. The CDR3 bases are TGTGCCAGCAGGGAACGGGTAGCCGGGACAGGGAACGCTCGGTACGAGCAGTACTTC. It specifies CASRERVAGTGNARYEQYF.

This chain links TRBV28 with TRBJ2-3; D not certain. The V gene's germline CDR1 is MDHEN and CDR2 SYDVKM. Trimming shortened V by 2 bases and J by 2 bases, and 5 bases separated the two germline ends. The CDR3 runs 13 residues. Here the CDR3 DNA reads TGTGCCAGCAGTTTAGTAGTCACAGATACGCAGTATTTT. Residues: CASSLVVTDTQYF.

The chain is built from TRBV19 and TRBJ1-1; D is undetermined. V lost 5 bases, J lost 0 bases, and 16 bases lay in between. This CDR3 is built from 16 residues. Germline assignment: CDR1 LNHDA and CDR2 SQIVND (reference sequence). The DNA of the CDR3 is TGTGCCAGTAGTCCCTCAGTAGGGAGGGTGAACACTGAAGCTTTCTTT. This encodes CASSPSVGRVNTEAFF.

The chain couples TRBV19 to TRBJ1-3; D uncertain. Germline V gene lookup returns CDR1 LNHDA and CDR2 SQIVND (reference sequence). The CDR3 has 15 amino acids. Trimming shortened V by 4 bases and J by 0 bases, and 10 bases separated the two germline ends. CDR3 region: CASSNQHSSGNTIYF. CDR3 nucleotide sequence: TGTGCCAGTAGTAACCAACATTCCTCTGGAAACACCATATATTTT.

The chain uses TRBV2 and TRBJ1-2, with D unclear. The germline V gene encodes CDR1 SNHLY and CDR2 FYNNEI. Trimming removed 3 bases at V and 2 bases at J, with 10 bases between. The CDR3 runs to 14 residues. The DNA for the CDR3 is TGTGCCAGCAGTGAGGGGAGGCAGAACTATGGCTACACCTTC. It is translated as CASSEGRQNYGYTF.

The rearrangement uses TRBV30 and TRBJ1-3, with D possibly matching TRBD1 (5 bases). CDR3 length: 12 amino acids. Between the trimmed V and J ends, which lost 4 bases and 3 bases, there was a span of 7 bases. Germline V gene sequence: CDR1 GTSNPN, CDR2 SVGIG (reference sequence). CDR3 bases: TGTGCCTGGACAGGGTTTGGAAACACCATATATTTT. Protein product: CAWTGFGNTIYF.

The V gene is TRBV6-5, the J gene TRBJ2-7, with 9 bases aligning to TRBD1. Trimming removed 2 bases from V and 3 bases from J; junction bases left unmatched: 8. Germline CDR1 MNHEY, CDR2 SVGAGI. This CDR3 comprises 16 residues. CDR3 nucleotide sequence: TGTGCCAGCAGTTACGCACGACAGGGGGGTAACTACGAGCAGTACTTC. Amino acid sequence: CASSYARQGGNYEQYF.

The V call is TRBV24-1, the J call TRBJ2-5, with 9 bases aligning to TRBD2. The CDR3 has 15 amino acids. V shed 1 base, J shed 1 base, and the junction held 0 bases outside the gene matches. Germline V gene sequence: CDR1 KGHDR, CDR2 SFDVKD. Here the CDR3 reads CATSDLAGGQETQYF. The DNA for the CDR3 is TGTGCCACCAGTGATTTAGCGGGGGGCCAAGAGACCCAGTACTTC.

The rearrangement uses TRBV11-2 and TRBJ2-1; the match to TRBD2 covers 7 bases. Unmatched junction bases numbered 13, after V lost 4 bases and J lost 4 bases. The germline CDR1 and CDR2 sequences are SGHAT and FQNNGV. The CDR3 spans 17 residues. CDR3 DNA: TGTGCCAGCAGCTCACGCCTGGCGGGAGAAAGGTACAATGAGCAGTTCTTC. It encodes CASSSRLAGERYNEQFF.

The chain is built from TRBV7-2 and TRBJ2-3; no definite D call. Germline values: CDR1 SGHTA, CDR2 FQGNSA. Trimming stripped 0 bases from V and 3 bases from J, with 13 bases between. The CDR3 has 16 residues. The CDR3 reads CASSLALSAETDTQYF. The CDR3 region has the DNA TGTGCCAGCAGCTTAGCGCTCTCCGCTGAGACAGATACGCAGTATTTT.

This chain connects TRBV6-5 to TRBJ2-7, with 9 nucleotides matching TRBD2. Germline-derived CDR1 and CDR2 are MNHEY and SVGAGI. CDR3 length: 15 residues. The V gene end was trimmed by 2 bases and the J gene end by 2 bases; junction bases not matched to a gene: 4. The CDR3 DNA follows: TGTGCCAGCAGTTACGGCGGGAGGGAGACCTACGAGCAGTACTTC. Amino acids: CASSYGGRETYEQYF.

This sequence joins TRBV30 and TRBJ2-3; 10 bases are shared with TRBD2. Germline CDR1 GTSNPN, CDR2 SVGIG (reference sequence). V dropped 4 bases and J dropped 3; count of bases not matched to a gene: 4. This CDR3 spans 14 amino acids. CDR3 in amino acids: CAWKLAGYTDTQYF. In DNA, the CDR3 is TGTGCCTGGAAACTAGCGGGGTATACAGATACGCAGTATTTT.

The chain uses TRBV24-1 and TRBJ2-2; D is unclear. Trimming cost V 4 bases and J 7 bases, with 12 bases left between them. CDR3 length: 14 residues. Germline CDR1 is KGHDR and CDR2 is SFDVKD. DNA of the CDR3: TGTGCCACCAGTGACACCAGGTCTGTCGGGGAGCTGTTTTTT. This translates into CATSDTRSVGELFF.

Only a few counts were recorded for this clone. The chain couples TRBV5-1 to TRBJ2-4, with D perhaps TRBD2 (5 bases). This CDR3 comprises 13 residues. V lost 1 base, J lost 7 bases, and 9 bases lay in between. Per germline, CDR1 SGHRS and CDR2 YFSETQ. The CDR3 loop is CASSLSGSNIQYF. The CDR3 region has the DNA TGCGCCAGCAGCTTGTCGGGAAGTAACATTCAGTACTTC.

This clone showed up just a few times. The rearrangement joins TRBV4-1 to TRBJ1-2; a weak D match, TRBD1 (6 bases). CDR1 and CDR2 (germline): MGHRA, YSYEKL. With 0 bases removed from V and 1 base from J, the gap between germline ends came to 15 bases. This CDR3 is built from 17 residues. The CDR3 loop is CASSQDKGTPFNYGYTF. DNA for the CDR3: TGCGCCAGCAGCCAAGATAAAGGGACACCCTTTAACTATGGCTACACCTTC.

The chain recombines TRBV6-6 with TRBJ2-5; D unclear. Germline values: CDR1 MNHNY, CDR2 SVGAGI (reference sequence). The CDR3 has 13 residues. Trimming pared 2 bases from V and 5 bases from J, leaving 9 bases between. The CDR3 sequence: CASSYRNGETQYF. CDR3 nucleotides: TGTGCCAGCAGTTACAGAAACGGGGAGACCCAGTACTTC.

This clone has just one count. The chain carries TRBV10-3 and TRBJ1-2, with 7 positions matching TRBD1. V trimming: 6 bases; J trimming: 4 bases; junction bases outside the gene matches: 5. The CDR3 sequence is 13 residues long. The germline CDR1 and CDR2 sequences are ENHRY and SYGVKD. The CDR3 loop is CAISGQVVYGYTF. The CDR3 DNA sequence: TGTGCCATCAGCGGACAGGTGGTCTATGGCTACACCTTC.

In DNA, the CDR3 is TGTGCCAGCAGCCAAGTGCAAGGAGGAGAGACCCAGTACTTC. Its translation is CASSQVQGGETQYF. The rearrangement joins TRBV14 to TRBJ2-5; weak D call: TRBD2 (5 bases). Trimming took 1 base from V and 4 from J, leaving 10 bases between them. CDR1 is SGHDN and CDR2 is FVKESK in the germline V gene. The CDR3 has 14 residues.